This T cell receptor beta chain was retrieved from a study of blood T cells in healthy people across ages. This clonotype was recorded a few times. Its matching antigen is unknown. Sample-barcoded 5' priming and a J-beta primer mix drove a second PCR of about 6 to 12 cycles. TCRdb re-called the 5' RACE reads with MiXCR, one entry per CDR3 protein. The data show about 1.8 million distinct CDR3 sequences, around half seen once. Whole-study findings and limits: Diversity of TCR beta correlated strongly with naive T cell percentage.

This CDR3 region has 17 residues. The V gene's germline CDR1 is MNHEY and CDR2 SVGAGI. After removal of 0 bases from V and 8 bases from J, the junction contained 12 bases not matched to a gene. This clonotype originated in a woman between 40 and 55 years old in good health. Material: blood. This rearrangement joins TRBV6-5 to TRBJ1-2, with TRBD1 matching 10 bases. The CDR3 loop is CASSYSSGTGAWGGYTF. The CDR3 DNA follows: TGTGCCAGCAGTTACTCATCCGGGACAGGGGCTTGGGGAGGCTACACCTTC.